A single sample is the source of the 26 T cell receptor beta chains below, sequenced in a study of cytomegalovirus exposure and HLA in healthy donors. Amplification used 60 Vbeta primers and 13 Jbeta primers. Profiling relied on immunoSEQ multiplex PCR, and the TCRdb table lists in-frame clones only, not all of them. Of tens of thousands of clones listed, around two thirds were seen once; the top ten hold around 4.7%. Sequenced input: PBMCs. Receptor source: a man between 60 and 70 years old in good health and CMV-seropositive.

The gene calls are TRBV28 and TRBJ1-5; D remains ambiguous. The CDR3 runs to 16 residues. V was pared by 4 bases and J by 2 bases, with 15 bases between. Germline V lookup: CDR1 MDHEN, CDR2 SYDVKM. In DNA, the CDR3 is TGTGCCAGCAGTTGGTCGAGAGGCTTGGGCAATCAGCCCCAGCATTTT. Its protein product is CASSWSRGLGNQPQHF.

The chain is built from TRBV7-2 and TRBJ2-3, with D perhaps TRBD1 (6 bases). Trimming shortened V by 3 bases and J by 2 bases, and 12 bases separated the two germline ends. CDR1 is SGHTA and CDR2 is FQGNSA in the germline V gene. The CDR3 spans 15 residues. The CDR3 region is CASSLGQGSTDTQYF. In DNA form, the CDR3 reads TGTGCCAGCAGCTTGGGTCAGGGGTCCACAGATACGCAGTATTTT.

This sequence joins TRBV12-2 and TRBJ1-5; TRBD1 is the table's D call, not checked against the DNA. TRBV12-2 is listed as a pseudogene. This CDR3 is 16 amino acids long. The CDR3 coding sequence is TGTGCAAGTCGCACCCGGGACAGGGGACCAAATCAGCCCCAGCATTTT. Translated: CASRTRDRGPNQPQHF.

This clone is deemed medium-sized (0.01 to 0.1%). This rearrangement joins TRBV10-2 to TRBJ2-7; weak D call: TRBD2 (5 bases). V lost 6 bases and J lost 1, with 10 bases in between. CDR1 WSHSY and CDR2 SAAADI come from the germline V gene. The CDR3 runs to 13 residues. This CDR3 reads CASSLSASYEQYF. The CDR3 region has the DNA TGCGCCAGCAGCCTTAGCGCGTCCTACGAGCAGTACTTC.

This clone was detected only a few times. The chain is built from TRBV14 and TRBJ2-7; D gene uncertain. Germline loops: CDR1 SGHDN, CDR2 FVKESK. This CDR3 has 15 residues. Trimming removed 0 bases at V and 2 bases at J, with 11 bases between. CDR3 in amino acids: CASSQDSYRTYEQYF. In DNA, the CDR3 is TGTGCCAGCAGCCAAGATAGTTACCGAACCTACGAGCAGTACTTC.

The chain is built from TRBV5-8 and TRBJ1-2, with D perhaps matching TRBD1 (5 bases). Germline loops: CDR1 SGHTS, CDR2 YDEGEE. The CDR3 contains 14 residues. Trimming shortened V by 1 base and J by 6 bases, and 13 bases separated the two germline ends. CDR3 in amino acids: CASSLRTKGNGYTF. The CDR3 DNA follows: TGTGCCAGCAGCTTGAGGACAAAAGGCAATGGCTACACCTTC.

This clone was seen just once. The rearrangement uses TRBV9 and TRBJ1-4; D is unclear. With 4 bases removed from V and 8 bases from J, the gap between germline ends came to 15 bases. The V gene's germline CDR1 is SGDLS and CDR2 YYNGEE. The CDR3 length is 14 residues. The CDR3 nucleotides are TGTGCCAGCAGCTCCACAGTTAGGGAGGAAAAACTGTTTTTT. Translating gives CASSSTVREEKLFF.

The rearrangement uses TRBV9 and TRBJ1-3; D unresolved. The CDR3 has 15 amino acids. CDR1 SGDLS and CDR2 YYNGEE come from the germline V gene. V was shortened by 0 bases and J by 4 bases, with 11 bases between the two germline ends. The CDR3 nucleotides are TGTGCCAGCAGCGTAGCCTCAATGCGAGGAAACACCATATATTTT. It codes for CASSVASMRGNTIYF.

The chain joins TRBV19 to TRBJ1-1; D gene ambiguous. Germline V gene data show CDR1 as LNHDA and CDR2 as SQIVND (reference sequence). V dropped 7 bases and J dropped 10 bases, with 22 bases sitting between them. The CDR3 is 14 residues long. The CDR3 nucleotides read TGTGCCAGTAATCGGCGAGGGCCCCCACGGGGAGCTTTCTTT. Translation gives CASNRRGPPRGAFF.

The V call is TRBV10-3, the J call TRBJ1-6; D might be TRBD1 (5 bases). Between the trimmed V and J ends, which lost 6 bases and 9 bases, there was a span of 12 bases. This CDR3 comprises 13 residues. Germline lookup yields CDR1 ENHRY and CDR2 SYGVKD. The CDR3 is CAIRDILRSPLHF. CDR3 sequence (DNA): TGTGCCATCAGGGACATTTTACGTTCACCCCTCCACTTT.

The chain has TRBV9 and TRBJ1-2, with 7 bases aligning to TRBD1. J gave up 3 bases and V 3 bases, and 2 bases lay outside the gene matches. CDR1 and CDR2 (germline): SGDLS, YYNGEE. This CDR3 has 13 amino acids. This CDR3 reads CASSETGHYGYTF. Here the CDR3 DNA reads TGTGCCAGCAGCGAGACAGGGCACTATGGCTACACCTTC.

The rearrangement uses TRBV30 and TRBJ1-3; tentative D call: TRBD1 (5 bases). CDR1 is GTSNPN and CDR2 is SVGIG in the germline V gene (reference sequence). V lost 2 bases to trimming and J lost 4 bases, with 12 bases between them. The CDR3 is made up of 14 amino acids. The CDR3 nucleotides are TGTGCCTGGAGTATCGGGACTGGAGGAAACACCATATATTTT. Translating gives CAWSIGTGGNTIYF.

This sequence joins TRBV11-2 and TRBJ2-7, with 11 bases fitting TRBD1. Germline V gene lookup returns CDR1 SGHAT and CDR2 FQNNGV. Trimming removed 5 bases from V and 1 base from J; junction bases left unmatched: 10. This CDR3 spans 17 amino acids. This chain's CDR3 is CASSHPRGTGGSYEQYF. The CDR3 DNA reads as TGTGCCAGCAGCCATCCAAGGGGGACAGGGGGGTCCTACGAGCAGTACTTC. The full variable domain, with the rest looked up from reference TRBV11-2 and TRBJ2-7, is EAGVAQSPRYKIIEKRQSVAFWCNPISGHATLYWYQQILGQGPKLLIQFQNNGVVDDSQLPKDRFSAERLKGVDSTLKIQPAKLEDSAVYLCASSHPRGTGGSYEQYFGPGTRLTVT.

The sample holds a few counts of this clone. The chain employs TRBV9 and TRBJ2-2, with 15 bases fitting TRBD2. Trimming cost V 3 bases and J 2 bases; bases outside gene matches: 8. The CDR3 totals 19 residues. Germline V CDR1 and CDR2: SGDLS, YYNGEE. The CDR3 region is CASSALVGLAGGNTGELFF. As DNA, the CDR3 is TGTGCCAGCAGCGCTCTCGTGGGACTAGCGGGGGGAAACACCGGGGAGCTGTTTTTT. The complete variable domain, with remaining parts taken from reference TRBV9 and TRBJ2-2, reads DSGVTQTPKHLITATGQRVTLRCSPRSGDLSVYWYQQSLDQGLQFLIQYYNGEERAKGNILERFSAQQFPDLHSELNLSSLELGDSALYFCASSALVGLAGGNTGELFFGEGSRLTVL.

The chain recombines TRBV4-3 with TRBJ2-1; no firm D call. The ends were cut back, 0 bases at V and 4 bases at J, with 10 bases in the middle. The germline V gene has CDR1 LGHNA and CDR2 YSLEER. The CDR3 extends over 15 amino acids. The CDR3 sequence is CASSQDDTPYNEQFF. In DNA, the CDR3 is TGCGCCAGCAGCCAAGATGACACACCTTACAATGAGCAGTTCTTC.

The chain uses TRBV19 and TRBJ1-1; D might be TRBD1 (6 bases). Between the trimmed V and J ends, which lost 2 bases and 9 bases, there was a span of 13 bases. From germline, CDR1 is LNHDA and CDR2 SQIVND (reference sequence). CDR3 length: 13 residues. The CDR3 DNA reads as TGTGCCAGTAGTATAATCCCACAGGGAAAAGCTTTCTTT. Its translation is CASSIIPQGKAFF.

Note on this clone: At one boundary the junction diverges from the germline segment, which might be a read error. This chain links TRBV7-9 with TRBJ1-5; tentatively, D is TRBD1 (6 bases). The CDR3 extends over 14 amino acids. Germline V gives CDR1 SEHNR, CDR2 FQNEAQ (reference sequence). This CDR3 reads CSSSQGQPFQPQHF. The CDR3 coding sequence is TGTTCCAGCAGCCAGGGACAACCTTTTCAGCCCCAGCATTTT.

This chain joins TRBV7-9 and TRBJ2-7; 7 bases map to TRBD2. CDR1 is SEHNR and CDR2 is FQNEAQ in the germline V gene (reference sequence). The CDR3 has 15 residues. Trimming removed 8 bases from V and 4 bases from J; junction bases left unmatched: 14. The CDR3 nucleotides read TGTGCCAGCGGGGGGGAAGTGTTGTCGTCTTACGAGCAGTACTTC. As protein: CASGGEVLSSYEQYF.

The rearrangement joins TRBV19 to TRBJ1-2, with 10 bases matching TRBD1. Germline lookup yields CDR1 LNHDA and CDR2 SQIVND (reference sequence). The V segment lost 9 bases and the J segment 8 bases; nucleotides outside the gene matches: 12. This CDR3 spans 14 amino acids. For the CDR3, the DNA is TGTGCCAGAATACCGGGACAGGGGATATTAGGCTACACCTTC. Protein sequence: CARIPGQGILGYTF.

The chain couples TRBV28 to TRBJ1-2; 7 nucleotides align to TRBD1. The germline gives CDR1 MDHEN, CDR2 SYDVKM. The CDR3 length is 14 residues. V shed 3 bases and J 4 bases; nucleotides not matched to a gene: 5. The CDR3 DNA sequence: TGTGCCAGCAGTTTCCCGCGGGACAGCTATGGCTACACCTTC. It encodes CASSFPRDSYGYTF.

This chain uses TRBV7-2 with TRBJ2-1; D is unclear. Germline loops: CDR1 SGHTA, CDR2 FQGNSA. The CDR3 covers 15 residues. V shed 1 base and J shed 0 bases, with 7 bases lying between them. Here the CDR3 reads CASSLEPSSYNEQFF. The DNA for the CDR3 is TGTGCCAGCAGCTTAGAACCCAGCTCCTACAATGAGCAGTTCTTC.

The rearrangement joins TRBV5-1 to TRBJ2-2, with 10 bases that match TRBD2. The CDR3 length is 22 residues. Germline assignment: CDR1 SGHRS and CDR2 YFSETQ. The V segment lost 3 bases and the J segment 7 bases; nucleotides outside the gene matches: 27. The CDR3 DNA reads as TGCGCCAGCAGCTCCAGATTGCGAATCGGGACTAGCGCGAGCCAACGATACGGGGAGCTGTTTTTT. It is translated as CASSSRLRIGTSASQRYGELFF.

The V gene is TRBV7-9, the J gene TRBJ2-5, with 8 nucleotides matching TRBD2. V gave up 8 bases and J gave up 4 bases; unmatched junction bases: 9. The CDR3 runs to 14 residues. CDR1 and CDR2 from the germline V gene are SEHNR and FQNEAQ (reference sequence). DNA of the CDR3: TGTGCCAGCTTCCCCGGGGGGGGGATAGAGACCCAGTACTTC. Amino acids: CASFPGGGIETQYF.

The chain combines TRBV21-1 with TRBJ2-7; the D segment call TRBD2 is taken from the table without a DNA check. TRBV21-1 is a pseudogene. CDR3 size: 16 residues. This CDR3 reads CASSKGGEVGHYEQYF. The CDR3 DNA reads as TGTGCCAGCAGCAAAGGGGGGGAGGTGGGTCACTACGAGCAGTACTTC.

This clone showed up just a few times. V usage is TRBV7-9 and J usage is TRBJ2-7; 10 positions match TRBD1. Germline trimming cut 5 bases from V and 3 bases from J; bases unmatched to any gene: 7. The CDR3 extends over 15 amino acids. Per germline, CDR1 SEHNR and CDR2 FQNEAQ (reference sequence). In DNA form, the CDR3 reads TGTGCCAGCAGCCGGACAGGGGGAAGCTACTACGAGCAGTACTTC. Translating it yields CASSRTGGSYYEQYF.

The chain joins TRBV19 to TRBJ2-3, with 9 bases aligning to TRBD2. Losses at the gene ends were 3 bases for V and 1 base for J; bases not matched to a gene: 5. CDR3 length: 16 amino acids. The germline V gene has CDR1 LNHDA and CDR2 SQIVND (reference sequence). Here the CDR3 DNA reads TGTGCCAGTAGTATGGGGGTAGCGGGGGGCACAGATACGCAGTATTTT. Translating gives CASSMGVAGGTDTQYF.